This T cell receptor beta chain was retrieved from a study of OX40 agonist ivuxolimab in advanced cancers. The CDR3 has 11 residues. Germline CDR1 reads MGHDK; CDR2 reads SYGVNS. The ends were cut back, 1 base at V and 10 bases at J, with 7 bases in the middle. Generated by immunoSEQ multiplex PCR, the TCRdb table keeps only in-frame clones and is missing some. This table has tens of thousands of clones, roughly 80% appearing once. Here the sequenced sample was CD4+ or CD8+ T cells sorted from blood, taken in a trial of the OX40 agonist ivuxolimab. The origin of this receptor is an adult with an advanced solid tumor such as melanoma, head and neck, liver or kidney cancer. The rearrangement links TRBV25-1 to TRBJ1-1; D might be TRBD1 (5 bases). The CDR3 DNA is TGTGCCAGCAGTGAATGGGGGAGAGCTTTCTTT. This encodes CASSEWGRAFF.